This section outlines one T cell receptor (beta chain) sequence together with its context. Its matching antigen is unknown. Data came from immunoSEQ multiplex PCR; TCRdb stores just in-frame clones and leaves some out. The table lists over 55,000 clones, under 90% of them singletons. These data come from a study of graft-versus-host responses after intestinal transplantation. In the study overall: Recipients across the board were started on anti-thymocyte globulin induction, then kept on tacrolimus and steroids for roughly 3 years.

Study findings and constraints: Allografts carried high graft-versus-host to host-versus-graft clonal ratios in patients having graft-donor T cell macrochimerism. Among recipient marrow samples, GvH clones were found; some appeared first in ileum or blood.

The CDR3 totals 16 residues. V gave up 4 bases and J gave up 11 bases, with 22 bases separating them. Germline CDR1 SGHNT, CDR2 YYREEE (reference sequence). The sequence was collected from a human donor who was the organ donor for an intestinal transplant. The source was unstimulated CD4+ T cells sorted from spleen or lymph node cells, collected before transplant. The chain joins TRBV5-4 to TRBJ1-6; a possible D gene is TRBD1 (5 bases). CDR3 amino acids: CASSTGTSRHITPLHF. The CDR3 DNA follows: TGTGCCAGCAGCACCGGGACTTCCAGGCATATAACACCCCTCCACTTT.